This passage covers 4 T cell receptor beta chains from one sample sequenced in a study of early T cells in non-severe SARS-CoV-2 infection. TCRdb recomputed calls from the 5' RACE reads with MiXCR, one row per CDR3 protein. The data contain 64,000 or so distinct CDR3 sequences, about 11% of them singletons. The sequencing here drew on whole blood, taken at baseline. The receptors shown here come from an adult who was a healthcare worker with PCR-confirmed SARS-CoV-2 infection or an uninfected control (not recorded which).

This clonotype was seen more than once but under ten times. The rearrangement joins TRBV27 to TRBJ2-7, with D maybe TRBD1 (6 bases). V lost 3 bases and J lost 6, with 9 bases in between. Germline V gene sequence: CDR1 MNHEY, CDR2 SMNVEV (reference sequence). The CDR3 has 12 residues. The CDR3 is CASSFLGGEQYF. Here the CDR3 DNA reads TGTGCCAGCAGTTTCTTAGGGGGCGAGCAGTACTTC.

This clonotype was counted ten times or more. V usage is TRBV25-1 and J usage is TRBJ2-1, with D possibly matching TRBD1 (5 bases). There are 14 residues in the CDR3. Trimming pared 4 bases from V and 6 bases from J, leaving 13 bases between. Germline V gives CDR1 MGHDK, CDR2 SYGVNS. In nucleotides, the CDR3 is TGTGCCAGCAGTGCCCAGGGTACCCCCAATGAGCAGTTCTTC. Translated: CASSAQGTPNEQFF.

As regards this clonotype: This may arise from a read error, as a much more abundant clone is one base away. The gene calls are TRBV12-3 or TRBV12-4 and TRBJ1-1; a possible D gene is TRBD1 (6 bases). CDR3 length: 14 amino acids. V was shortened by 2 bases and J by 3 bases, with 10 bases between the two germline ends. The CDR3 coding sequence is TGTGCCAGCAGTTTATCGGGGGCGCACACTGAAGCTTTCTTT. Amino acids: CASSLSGAHTEAFF.

This clonotype was seen repeatedly, ten times or more. The rearrangement links TRBV7-3 to TRBJ2-7; D possibly corresponds to TRBD1 (5 bases). V dropped 1 base and J dropped 0 bases, with 10 bases sitting between them. The CDR3 is made up of 15 amino acids. Looked up from germline, CDR1 is SGHTA and CDR2 is FQGTGA. CDR3 coding DNA: TGTGCCAGCAGCTTAATGGCAGGGATCTCCTACGAGCAGTACTTC. Its protein is CASSLMAGISYEQYF.